This T cell receptor (beta chain) is from a study of PD-1 blockade in classical Hodgkin lymphoma. Study-level points and caveats: Differences between repertoires have undefined causes, possibly disease activity or prior therapy.

Details on this clone: Its specificity is unknown.

Per the germline V gene, CDR1 is LGHNA and CDR2 is YSLEER. This CDR3 spans 16 amino acids. V shed 0 bases and J shed 4 bases, with 12 bases lying between them. The time point was: cycle 4 day 1 (C4D1), after 6 weeks of nivolumab. No patient escaped relapse after autologous stem cell transplantation, and brentuximab vedotin exposure varied. Assay used: immunoSEQ multiplex PCR; TCRdb lists only in-frame clones, some missing. Among 20,000 or so clones listed, more than 65% were seen once. The material sequenced was peripheral blood mononuclear cells (PBMCs), taken before the fourth cycle of nivolumab. The rearrangement uses TRBV4-3 and TRBJ2-2; the D gene could be TRBD1 or TRBD2 (5 bases each). This receptor was identified in a human donor with classical Hodgkin lymphoma. CDR3 protein: CASSQDLGVVTGELFF. Written as DNA, the CDR3 is TGCGCCAGCAGCCAAGACCTGGGGGTTGTCACCGGGGAGCTGTTTTTT.